This T cell receptor (beta chain) originates from a study of T-cell reconstitution after alpha-beta-depleted transplantation in children. The TCRbeta library was prepared with unique molecular identifiers. TCRdb redid the calling of the PCR reads with MiXCR, one entry per CDR3 protein. The sample records a few hundred thousand distinct CDR3 sequences, around 16% being singletons. The CDR3 covers 15 residues. The germline V gene encodes CDR1 SGHAT and CDR2 FQNNGV. The trim removed 4 bases at V and 6 bases at J, leaving 6 bases unmatched. V gene TRBV11-2 combines with J gene TRBJ2-1; 10 positions agree with TRBD2. The receptor was derived from a human donor who donated a stem cell graft to a child with acute lymphoblastic leukemia. This specimen consisted of PBMCs from the stem cell graft donor, obtained from the stem cell graft. The CDR3 spells CASSSLEREGNEQFF. Written as DNA, the CDR3 is TGTGCCAGCAGCTCCCTGGAGCGGGAGGGCAATGAGCAGTTCTTC.